The rows below give T cell receptor beta chains drawn from one sample of a study of blood T cell repertoires in COVID-19. Assay: immunoSEQ multiplex PCR; the TCRdb copy retains only in-frame clones and omits some. This sample yields more than 250,000 clones, of which around 86% are seen a single time; 2% to 2.5% belongs to the top ten. Sequences were obtained from peripheral blood. These receptors all stem from a woman in her twenties or thirties who had recovered from COVID-19. The CDR3 runs from the conserved cysteine through the conserved F or W. The D gene is left open where the match is weak. Some rows have no size entry. The others give once, few or many, or a class for an expanded clone.

TGTGCCAGCAGCGTAGTCGTAAACACCGGGGAGCTGTTTTTT	CASSVVVNTGELFF	-	TRBV9	-	TRBJ2-2
TGTGCCAGCAGCTTAGATTTGCGGAGATACGAGCAGTACTTC	CASSLDLRRYEQYF	-	TRBV7-2	-	TRBJ2-7
TGTGCCAGCAGCTGGAAGGGACAGGCCAACACTGAAGCTTTCTTT	CASSWKGQANTEAFF	TRBD1	TRBV5-6	-	TRBJ1-1
TGTGCCAGCAGTCATCGACAGGGGGTTACTAATGAAAAACTGTTTTTT	CASSHRQGVTNEKLFF	TRBD1	TRBV28	once	TRBJ1-4
TGTGCCAGCAGCTTAGCCCTGGCCTCCAGGGGCTACACCTTC	CASSLALASRGYTF	-	TRBV11-2	-	TRBJ1-2
TGTGCCAGCAGTGAAGCCTTTGGGACAGGACCAGATACGCAGTATTTT	CASSEAFGTGPDTQYF	TRBD1	TRBV6-1	-	TRBJ2-3
TGTGCCAGTAGTATGGGAGGGGGGGGCCAAGAGACCCAGTACTTC	CASSMGGGGQETQYF	-	TRBV19	-	TRBJ2-5
TGTGCCAGCAGCCAAGCGAGTCAGGCTGGAAACACCATATATTTT	CASSQASQAGNTIYF	-	TRBV3-1/TRBV3-2	-	TRBJ1-3
TGTGCCAGTAGTGTCAACAGGGATACTGAAGCTTTCTTT	CASSVNRDTEAFF	-	TRBV19	-	TRBJ1-1
TGTGCCACCGACAGGGGCCAAGAGACCCAGTACTTC	CATDRGQETQYF	TRBD1	TRBV6-6	-	TRBJ2-5
TGTGCCAGCAGCCTTGGGCCAGATGGGTCACCCCTCCACTTT	CASSLGPDGSPLHF	-	TRBV4-2	-	TRBJ1-6
TGTGCCAGCAGCCCTTCTACCGGGACAGGGGGCCTTCAGCCCCAGCATTTT	CASSPSTGTGGLQPQHF	TRBD1	TRBV5-8	few	TRBJ1-5
TGTGCCAGCAGACGTTTAAGACAGGGCCCCGGGGAGCTGTTTTTT	CASRRLRQGPGELFF	TRBD1	TRBV6-5	-	TRBJ2-2
TGTGCCAGCAGCTCGGGACAGGCGGGCACTGAAGCTTTCTTT	CASSSGQAGTEAFF	TRBD1	TRBV5-4	-	TRBJ1-1
TGTGCCAGCAGAGACAGGGGAGGCTATGGCTACACCTTC	CASRDRGGYGYTF	TRBD1	TRBV6-5	-	TRBJ1-2
TGTGCCAGTAGTATCGCTAGCGGGAGGGCCCTCCTTACCAGATACAATGAGCAGTTCTTC	CASSIASGRALLTRYNEQFF	TRBD2	TRBV19	-	TRBJ2-1
TGCAGCGTGAGGACACCTAACACTGAAGCTTTCTTT	CSVRTPNTEAFF	-	TRBV29-1	-	TRBJ1-1
TGTGCCAGCACTAACACCGGGGAGCTGTTTTTT	CASTNTGELFF	-	TRBV18	few	TRBJ2-2
TGTGCCAGCAGCCGCCAACAAGATACGCAGTATTTT	CASSRQQDTQYF	-	TRBV7-9	-	TRBJ2-3
TGTGCCAGCAGCCCCACAGGGCCGGGGCACGAGCAGTACTTC	CASSPTGPGHEQYF	-	TRBV6-5	-	TRBJ2-7
TGCGCCAGCAGCCACAGGGACGACACTGAAGCTTTCTTT	CASSHRDDTEAFF	-	TRBV5-1	-	TRBJ1-1
TGTGCCTGGAGCGAACAGGGGACCAATGGCTACACCTTC	CAWSEQGTNGYTF	TRBD1	TRBV30	-	TRBJ1-2
TGTGCCAGCAGCTTGGCCGGAACGGGACATTCAGGCGAGCAGTACTTC	CASSLAGTGHSGEQYF	-	TRBV5-4	-	TRBJ2-7
TGTGCCAGCAGAGACGGACAGGGATCGAGCAATCAGCCCCAGCATTTT	CASRDGQGSSNQPQHF	TRBD1	TRBV2	-	TRBJ1-5
TGTGCCAGCCGACGGACAGGGGTCTACGAGCAGTACTTC	CASRRTGVYEQYF	TRBD1	TRBV6-5	-	TRBJ2-7
TGTGCCAGCAGCAGGCAGGGGGCGAACACTGAAGCTTTCTTT	CASSRQGANTEAFF	TRBD1	TRBV7-8	-	TRBJ1-1
TGCGCCAGCAGCTTGACGGGGATTGGGGGAGGGACCTCCTACGAGCAGTACTTC	CASSLTGIGGGTSYEQYF	TRBD2	TRBV5-1	-	TRBJ2-7
TGCGCCAGCAGCCAAGATATCGGGTTAGGCAATGAGCAGTTCTTC	CASSQDIGLGNEQFF	-	TRBV4-1	-	TRBJ2-1
TGTGCCAGCAGCCAAGAGGCCCGGGGCTATGGCTACACCTTC	CASSQEARGYGYTF	-	TRBV3-1/TRBV3-2	-	TRBJ1-2
TGTGCCAGCAGGCGGCGGCCGGGACTAGATCAGTATTTT	CASRRRPGLDQYF	TRBD2	TRBV5-6	-	TRBJ2-3
TGTGCCTGGAGCGCCAGGCCCCTTGAGGGGGCTAACTATGGCTACACCTTC	CAWSARPLEGANYGYTF	-	TRBV30	-	TRBJ1-2
TGTGCCAGTAGTATAGGACAGAACCTGATCTATGGCTACACCTTC	CASSIGQNLIYGYTF	-	TRBV19	-	TRBJ1-2
TGTGCCAGCAGCGCGGGACAGCCGGTGGAGTTCTTC	CASSAGQPVEFF	-	TRBV25-1	-	TRBJ2-1